The entry below gives a single T cell receptor (beta chain) sequence along with its context. The antigen remains unidentified. The sample comes from a study of CD8 T cells in Susac syndrome. Study-wide findings and caveats: The study conceded that relatively few individuals underwent its TCR sequencing and HLA analysis.

RNA in amounts of about 0.5 to 1 ug was reverse transcribed with random hexamers. Amplification of TCR beta CDR3 was carried out by immunoSEQ multiplex PCR, which covered 54 Vbeta and 13 Jbeta segments. TCRdb reanalysed the immunoSEQ multiplex PCR reads using MiXCR and keeps one entry per CDR3 protein. The data hold approximately 230,000 distinct CDR3 sequences, with around 93% observed a single time. TCR beta sequencing covered blood CD8+ and CD4+ T cells. Negative isolation was used for CD8+ and CD4+ T cells, and FACS enrichment was applied to TEMRA cells. The sequence was obtained from a human donor with multiple sclerosis. The sequenced sample consisted of CD4+ T cells from PBMCs.

The CDR3 sequence: CASSFKGAGSEQFF. The CDR3 region has the DNA TGTGCCAGCAGTTTCAAGGGGGCGGGCAGTGAGCAGTTCTTC. The rearrangement uses TRBV12-3 or TRBV12-4 and TRBJ2-1, with 7 bases matching TRBD1. This CDR3 contains 14 residues. The V and J ends lost 3 bases and 9 bases, in that order; junction bases with no gene match: 8.